This TCR beta chain is from a study of Ad26.COV2.S vaccination and SARS-CoV-2 variants. Overall study findings and caveats: The placebo group had lower spike-specific TCR breadth than the vaccine recipients did.

CDR1 SGHDT and CDR2 YYEEEE come from the germline V gene. This CDR3 contains 16 residues. Trimming took off 4 bases at V and 2 bases at J, with 18 bases between the two ends. The treatment was: some 20 received Ad26.COV2.S at low or high dose, single or two shots; 5 received placebo; per-sample allocation not given. Collection of the samples took place on day 63 after the first injection of vaccine or placebo. Sequencing was performed with immunoSEQ multiplex PCR; in TCRdb, only in-frame clones are kept and a portion is missing. This table holds around 450,000 clones, nearly 90% found once. In the case of this clone: Its antigen is undetermined.

Source: peripheral blood, taken in a trial of Ad26.COV2.S vaccine versus placebo. This clonotype was sampled from a person aged 18-60 years who received the Ad26.COV2.S COVID-19 vaccine or a placebo. V usage is TRBV5-6 and J usage is TRBJ1-2; TRBD1 might be the D (5 bases). In nucleotides, the CDR3 is TGTGCCAGCAGCGCCAGCCGCGCCCGGGACAACTATGGCTACACCTTC. This sequence encodes CASSASRARDNYGYTF.